This TCR beta chain derives from a study of regulatory T cells in long-lasting Graves disease. This CDR3 is 14 amino acids long. After removal of 5 bases from V and 17 bases from J, the junction contained 14 bases not matched to a gene. The germline CDR1 and CDR2 sequences are SGHTA and FQGNSA. Overall study results and limits: Limited sample numbers may have lowered accuracy.

Library construction for TCR beta used iRepertoire HTBI primers and Arm-PCR of CDR3 regions. TCRdb passed the multiplex PCR reads through MiXCR, listing each CDR3 protein once. This sample has some 220,000 distinct CDR3 sequences, with approximately 18% found just once. Time point specified: newly diagnosed GD, antithyroid drugs for less than 3 months. RNA extracted from PBMCs served as the sequencing template. Graves' disease diagnosis relied on American Thyroid Association guidelines. This clonotype was seen ten or more times. Its specificity is unknown. Separately, the same data were catalogued under a study of T cells in Graves' hyperthyroidism and ophthalmopathy. From that study: A first-round RT-PCR of the TCR CDR3 used the HTBI primer set.

The rearrangement uses TRBV7-2 and TRBJ1-6; TRBD1 matches at 8 bases. The sample here was peripheral blood mononuclear cells (PBMCs), taken at new diagnosis, from a patient treated with antithyroid drugs. This sequence was found in a woman in her 30s with Graves disease. This chain's CDR3 is CASSNQVGQGRFHF. The CDR3 region has the DNA TGTGCCAGCAGCAACCAAGTTGGACAGGGCCGTTTCCACTTT. Full variable domain (missing parts from reference TRBV7-2 and TRBJ1-6): GAGVSQSPSNKVTEKGKDVELRCDPISGHTALYWYRQSLGQGLEFLIYFQGNSAPDKSGLPSDRFSAERTGGSVSTLTIQRTQQEDSAVYLCASSNQVGQGRFHFGNGTRLTVT.